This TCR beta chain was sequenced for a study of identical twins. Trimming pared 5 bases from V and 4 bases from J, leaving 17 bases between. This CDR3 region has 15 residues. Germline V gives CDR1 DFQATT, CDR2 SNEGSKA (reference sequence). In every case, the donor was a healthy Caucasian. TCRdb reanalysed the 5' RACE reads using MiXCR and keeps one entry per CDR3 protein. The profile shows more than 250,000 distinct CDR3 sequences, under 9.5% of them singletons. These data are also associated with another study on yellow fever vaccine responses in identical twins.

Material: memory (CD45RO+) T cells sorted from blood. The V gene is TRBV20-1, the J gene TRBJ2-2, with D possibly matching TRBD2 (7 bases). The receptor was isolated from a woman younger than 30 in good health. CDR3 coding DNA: TGCAGTGCTTTAGGGGGGGGATGGGGCACCGGGGAGCTGTTTTTT. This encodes CSALGGGWGTGELFF.